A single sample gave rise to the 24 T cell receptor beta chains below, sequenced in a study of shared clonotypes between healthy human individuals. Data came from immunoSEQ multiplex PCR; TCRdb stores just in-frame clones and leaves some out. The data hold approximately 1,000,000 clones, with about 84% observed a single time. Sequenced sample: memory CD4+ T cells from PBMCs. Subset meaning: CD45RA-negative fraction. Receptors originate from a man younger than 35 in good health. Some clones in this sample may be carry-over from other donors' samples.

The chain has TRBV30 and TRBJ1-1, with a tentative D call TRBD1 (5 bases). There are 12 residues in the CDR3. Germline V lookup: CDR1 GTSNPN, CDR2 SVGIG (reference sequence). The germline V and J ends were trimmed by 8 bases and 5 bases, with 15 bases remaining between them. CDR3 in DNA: TGTGCCCGAAGGGACGTAGAAACTGAAGCTTTCTTT. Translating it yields CARRDVETEAFF.

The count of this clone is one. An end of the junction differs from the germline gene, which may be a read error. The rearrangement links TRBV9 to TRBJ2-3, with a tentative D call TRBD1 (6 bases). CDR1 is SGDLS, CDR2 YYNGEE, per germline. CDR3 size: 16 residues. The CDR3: CASSSNPRGGTYTQYF. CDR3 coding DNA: TGTGCCAGCAGCTCCAATCCCAGGGGTGGCACATATACGCAGTATTTT.

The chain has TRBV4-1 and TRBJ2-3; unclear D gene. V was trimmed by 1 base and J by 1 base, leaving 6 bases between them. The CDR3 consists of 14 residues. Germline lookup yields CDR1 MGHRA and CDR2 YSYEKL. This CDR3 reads CASSQGVGTDTQYF. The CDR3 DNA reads TGCGCCAGCAGCCAAGGGGTGGGCACAGATACGCAGTATTTT.

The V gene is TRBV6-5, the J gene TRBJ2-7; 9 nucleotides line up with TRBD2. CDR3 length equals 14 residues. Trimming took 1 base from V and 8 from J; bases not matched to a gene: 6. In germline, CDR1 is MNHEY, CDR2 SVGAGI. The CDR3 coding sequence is TGTGCCAGCAGTTACTGGGGTAGCGGGAGCCAGCAGTACTTC. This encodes CASSYWGSGSQQYF.

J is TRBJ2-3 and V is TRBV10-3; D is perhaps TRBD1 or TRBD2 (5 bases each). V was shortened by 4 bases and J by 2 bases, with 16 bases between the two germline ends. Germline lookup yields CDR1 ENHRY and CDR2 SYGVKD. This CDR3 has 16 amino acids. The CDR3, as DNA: TGTGCCATCAGTGTGAGGGGCGCATCGGACACAGATACGCAGTATTTT. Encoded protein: CAISVRGASDTDTQYF.

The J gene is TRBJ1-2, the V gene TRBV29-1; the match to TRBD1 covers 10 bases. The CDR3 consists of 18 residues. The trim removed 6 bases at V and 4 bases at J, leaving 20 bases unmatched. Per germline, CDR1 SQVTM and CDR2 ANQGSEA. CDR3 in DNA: TGCAGCGTCAAAGAATCGGGAACCGGGACAGGGGCTGGCTATGGCTACACCTTC. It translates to CSVKESGTGTGAGYGYTF.

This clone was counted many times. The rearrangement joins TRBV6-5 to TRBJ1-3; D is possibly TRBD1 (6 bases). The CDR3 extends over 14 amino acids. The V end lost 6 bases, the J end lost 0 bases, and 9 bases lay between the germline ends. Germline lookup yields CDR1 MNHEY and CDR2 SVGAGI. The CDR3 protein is CASSRDNSGNTIYF. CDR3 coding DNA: TGTGCCAGCAGCCGGGACAACTCTGGAAACACCATATATTTT.

In DNA, the CDR3 is TGTGCCAGTAGTTCCTCCGGGAGATTTCCCTTCACAGATACGCAGTATTTT. This sequence encodes CASSSSGRFPFTDTQYF. The chain recombines TRBV19 with TRBJ2-3, with TRBD2 as a possible D gene (6 bases). Germline CDR1 is LNHDA and CDR2 is SQIVND (reference sequence). The length of the CDR3 is 17 residues. The germline V and J ends were trimmed by 5 bases and 2 bases, with 20 bases remaining between them.

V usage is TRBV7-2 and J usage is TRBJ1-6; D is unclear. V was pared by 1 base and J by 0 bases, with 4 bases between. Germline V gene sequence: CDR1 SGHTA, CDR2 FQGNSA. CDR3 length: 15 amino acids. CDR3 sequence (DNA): TGTGCCAGCAGCTTAGAAAGCTCCTATAATTCACCCCTCCACTTT. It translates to CASSLESSYNSPLHF.

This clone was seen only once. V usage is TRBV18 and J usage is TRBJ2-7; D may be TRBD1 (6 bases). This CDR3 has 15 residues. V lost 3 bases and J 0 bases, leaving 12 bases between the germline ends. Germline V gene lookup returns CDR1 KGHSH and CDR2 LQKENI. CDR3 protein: CASSPEQGSSYEQYF. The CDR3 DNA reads TGTGCCAGCTCACCCGAACAGGGTAGCTCCTACGAGCAGTACTTC.

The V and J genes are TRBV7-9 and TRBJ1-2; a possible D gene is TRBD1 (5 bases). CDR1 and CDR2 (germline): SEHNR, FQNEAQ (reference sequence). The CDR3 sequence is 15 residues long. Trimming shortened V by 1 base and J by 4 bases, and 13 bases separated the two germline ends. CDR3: CASSLERPGTYGYTF. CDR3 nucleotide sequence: TGTGCCAGCAGCTTAGAACGTCCGGGGACCTATGGCTACACCTTC.

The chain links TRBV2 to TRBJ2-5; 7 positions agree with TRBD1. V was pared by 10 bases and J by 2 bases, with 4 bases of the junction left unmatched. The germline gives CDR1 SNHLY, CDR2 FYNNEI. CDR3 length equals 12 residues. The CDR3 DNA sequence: TGTGCCACCGGGACAGTTCAAGAGACCCAGTACTTC. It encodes CATGTVQETQYF.

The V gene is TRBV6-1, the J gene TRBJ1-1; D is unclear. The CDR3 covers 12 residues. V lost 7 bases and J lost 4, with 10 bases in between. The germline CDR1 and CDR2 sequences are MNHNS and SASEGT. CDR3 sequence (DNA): TGTGCCAGCAATACGGCGGGCACTGAAGCTTTCTTT. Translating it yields CASNTAGTEAFF.

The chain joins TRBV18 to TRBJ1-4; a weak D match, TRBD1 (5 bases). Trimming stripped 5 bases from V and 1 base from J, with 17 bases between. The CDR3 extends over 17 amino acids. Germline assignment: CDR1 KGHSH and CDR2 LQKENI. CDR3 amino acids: CASSSIAGGLTNEKLFF. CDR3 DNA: TGTGCCAGCTCATCCATCGCTGGGGGGTTAACTAATGAAAAACTGTTTTTT.

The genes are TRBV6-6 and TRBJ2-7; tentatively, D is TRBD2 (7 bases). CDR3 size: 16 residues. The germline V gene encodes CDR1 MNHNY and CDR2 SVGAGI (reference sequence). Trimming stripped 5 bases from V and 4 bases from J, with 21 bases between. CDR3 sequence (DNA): TGTGCCAGCAGTGGCGAAGGGGGGGGGCGATTATACGAGCAGTACTTC. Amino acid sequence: CASSGEGGGRLYEQYF.

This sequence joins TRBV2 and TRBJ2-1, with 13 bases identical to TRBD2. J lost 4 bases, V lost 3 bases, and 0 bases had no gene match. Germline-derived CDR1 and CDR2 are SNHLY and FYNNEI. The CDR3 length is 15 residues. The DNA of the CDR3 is TGTGCCAGCAGTGAGACTAGCGGGGGGTACAATGAGCAGTTCTTC. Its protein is CASSETSGGYNEQFF. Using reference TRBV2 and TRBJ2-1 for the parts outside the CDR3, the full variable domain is EPEVTQTPSHQVTQMGQEVILRCVPISNHLYFYWYRQILGQKVEFLVSFYNNEISEKSEIFDDQFSVERPDGSNFTLKIRSTKLEDSAMYFCASSETSGGYNEQFFGPGTRLTVL.

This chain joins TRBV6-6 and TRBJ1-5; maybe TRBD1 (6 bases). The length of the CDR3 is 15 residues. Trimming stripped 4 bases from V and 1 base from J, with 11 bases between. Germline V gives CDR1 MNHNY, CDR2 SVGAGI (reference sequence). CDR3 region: CASSFPQGSNQPQHF. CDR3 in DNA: TGTGCCAGCAGTTTCCCTCAGGGGAGCAATCAGCCCCAGCATTTT.

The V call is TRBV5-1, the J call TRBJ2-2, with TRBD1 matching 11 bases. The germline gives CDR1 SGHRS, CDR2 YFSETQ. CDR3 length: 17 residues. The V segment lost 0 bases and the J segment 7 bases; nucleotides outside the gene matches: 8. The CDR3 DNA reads TGCGCCAGCAGCTTGGAAGGACAGGGGGCGTCGGTCGGGGAGCTGTTTTTT. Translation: CASSLEGQGASVGELFF.

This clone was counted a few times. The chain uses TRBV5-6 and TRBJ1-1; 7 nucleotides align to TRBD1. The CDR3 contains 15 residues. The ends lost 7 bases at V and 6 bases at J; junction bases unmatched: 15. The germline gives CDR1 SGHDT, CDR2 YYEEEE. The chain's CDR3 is CASASTPRTGSEAFF. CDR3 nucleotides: TGTGCCAGCGCATCTACCCCCAGGACAGGCTCTGAAGCTTTCTTT.

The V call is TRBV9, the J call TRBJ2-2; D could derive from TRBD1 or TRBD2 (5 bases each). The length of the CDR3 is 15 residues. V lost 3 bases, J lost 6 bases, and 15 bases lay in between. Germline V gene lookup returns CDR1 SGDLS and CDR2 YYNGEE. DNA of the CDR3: TGTGCCAGCAGCGGAGATGCCAGGGACGCCGGGGAGCTGTTTTTT. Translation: CASSGDARDAGELFF.

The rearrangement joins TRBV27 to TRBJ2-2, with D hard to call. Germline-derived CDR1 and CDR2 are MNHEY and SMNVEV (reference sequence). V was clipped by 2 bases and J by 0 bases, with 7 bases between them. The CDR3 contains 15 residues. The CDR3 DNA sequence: TGTGCCAGCAGTTTAGTGACTTCGAACACCGGGGAGCTGTTTTTT. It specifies CASSLVTSNTGELFF.

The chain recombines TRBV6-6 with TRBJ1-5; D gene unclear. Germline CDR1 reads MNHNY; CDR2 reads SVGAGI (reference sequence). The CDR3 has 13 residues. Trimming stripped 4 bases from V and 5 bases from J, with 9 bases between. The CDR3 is CASSFDGHQPQHF. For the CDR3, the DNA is TGTGCCAGCAGTTTTGACGGACATCAGCCCCAGCATTTT.

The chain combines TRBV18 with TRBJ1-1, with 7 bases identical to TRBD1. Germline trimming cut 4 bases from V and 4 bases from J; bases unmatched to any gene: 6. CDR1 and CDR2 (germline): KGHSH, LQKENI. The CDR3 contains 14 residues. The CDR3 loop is CASSLPGGSTEAFF. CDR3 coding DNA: TGTGCCAGCTCACTTCCAGGGGGTAGCACTGAAGCTTTCTTT.

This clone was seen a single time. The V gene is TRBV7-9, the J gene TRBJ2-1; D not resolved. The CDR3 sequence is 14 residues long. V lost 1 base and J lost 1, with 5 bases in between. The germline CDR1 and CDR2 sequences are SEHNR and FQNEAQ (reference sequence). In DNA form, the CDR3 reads TGTGCCAGCAGCTTAGTGGGGTCCTACAATGAGCAGTTCTTC. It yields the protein CASSLVGSYNEQFF.